The rows below give T cell receptor beta chains drawn from one sample of a study of post-analysis software for immune sequencing data. TCRdb re-called the PCR reads through MiXCR, storing one row per CDR3 protein. The sample has over 300,000 distinct CDR3 sequences, less than 40% seen once. Sequencing was performed on blood. The receptors here all came from a girl between 10 and 17 years old with multiple sclerosis. The conserved cysteine and the conserved F or W are not part of the CDR3 here. Each record gives: CDR3 length, J gene, V gene, CDR3 protein.

>11|TRBJ1-1|TRBV5-1
ASSLIGKLGAF
>15|TRBJ2-1|TRBV27
ASSPGTSGGLYNEQF
>13|TRBJ2-3|TRBV5-1
ASSIPQVSTDTQY
>12|TRBJ1-2|TRBV20-1
SARVGGAHYGYT
>12|TRBJ2-7|TRBV20-1
SATRTGTRVGQY
>13|TRBJ2-5|TRBV6-6
ASSYLTSGGETQY
>12|TRBJ1-1|TRBV27
ASSLSMGNTEAF
>11|TRBJ2-7|TRBV7-9
ASSLNRVHEQY
>13|TRBJ1-1|TRBV7-8
ASSSSRQGFTEAF
>14|TRBJ2-1|TRBV29-1
SVEDSPGTPLNEQF
>10|TRBJ1-2|TRBV20-1
SAEPGVYGYT